Listed below are T cell receptor beta chains from one sample, sequenced in a study of CD8+ T cells in alopecia areata. Profiled with immunoSEQ multiplex PCR; TCRdb holds only in-frame clones, not every one. This repertoire shows 75,000 to 85,000 clones, 60% to 70% found once; its top ten account for about 20%. Sequenced material: CD8+ T cells sorted from blood, taken at week 24, from a patient treated with tofacitinib. Source of these receptors: a human donor with alopecia areata. CDR3s include the opening cysteine and the closing phenylalanine or tryptophan. The D gene is left open where the match is weak. For some rows the clone size is stated as once, few or many, or as a class when expanded; others skip it.

abundance	d_gene	v_gene	j_gene	CDR3aa	CDR3nt
few	NA	TRBV5-1	TRBJ2-4	CASSSQGFQYF	TGCGCCAGCAGCTCGCAGGGTTTTCAGTACTTC
NA	TRBD2	TRBV13	TRBJ2-3	CASSLGLAGSTDTQYF	TGTGCCAGCAGCTTAGGACTAGCGGGGAGCACAGATACGCAGTATTTT
NA	NA	TRBV11-3	TRBJ2-2	CASSRSDSPNTGELFF	TGTGCCAGCAGCCGATCTGACAGCCCGAACACCGGGGAGCTGTTTTTT
NA	NA	TRBV7-9	TRBJ2-3	CASSTDGDTDTQYF	TGTGCCAGCAGCACCGACGGGGACACAGATACGCAGTATTTT
NA	TRBD1	TRBV2	TRBJ1-1	CASRGQGTTEAFF	TGTGCCAGCAGGGGACAGGGGACCACTGAAGCTTTCTTT
few	TRBD2	TRBV11-2	TRBJ2-1	CASSQDGGGSYNEQFF	TGCGCCAGCAGCCAAGACGGCGGGGGGTCTTACAATGAGCAGTTCTTC
NA	NA	TRBV7-3	TRBJ1-1	CASSLKAGSGTEAFF	TGTGCCAGCAGCTTAAAAGCAGGGTCGGGCACTGAAGCTTTCTTT
NA	NA	TRBV4-1	TRBJ1-1	CASSQSLGGVTEAFF	TGCGCCAGCAGCCAATCTCTAGGCGGGGTGACTGAAGCTTTCTTT
NA	NA	TRBV4-1	TRBJ2-7	CASSQESNSPYEQYF	TGCGCCAGCAGCCAAGAGTCTAACAGCCCCTACGAGCAGTACTTC
NA	TRBD2	TRBV29-1	TRBJ2-1	CSVDWGLAGGGSYNEQFF	TGCAGCGTTGATTGGGGTCTAGCGGGAGGTGGTTCCTACAATGAGCAGTTCTTC
NA	NA	TRBV7-9	TRBJ2-7	CASSWGRNEQYF	TGTGCCAGCAGCTGGGGGCGGAACGAGCAGTACTTC
few	TRBD2	TRBV7-9	TRBJ2-3	CASSPPSASGRVDTQYF	TGTGCCAGCAGCCCCCCGTCTGCTAGCGGGAGAGTAGATACGCAGTATTTT
NA	NA	TRBV15	TRBJ1-1	CATSTGPRDTEAFF	TGTGCCACCAGCACGGGACCAAGGGACACTGAAGCTTTCTTT
NA	NA	TRBV6-5	TRBJ2-3	CASSYSLAYSTDTQYF	TGTGCCAGCAGTTACTCGCTAGCGTATAGCACAGATACGCAGTATTTT
NA	NA	TRBV4-1	TRBJ1-2	CASSHPSTANYGYTF	TGCGCCAGCAGCCACCCGTCGACAGCTAACTATGGCTACACCTTC
few	NA	TRBV9	TRBJ2-5	CASSVVPEGQETQYF	TGTGCCAGCAGCGTAGTCCCGGAGGGACAGGAGACCCAGTACTTC
NA	NA	TRBV5-1	TRBJ2-1	CASSLVQGWDNEQFF	TGCGCCAGCAGCTTGGTGCAGGGTTGGGACAATGAGCAGTTCTTC
NA	TRBD2	TRBV4-1	TRBJ2-3	CASSLGTSGFTDTQYF	TGCGCCAGCAGCCTTGGGACTAGCGGATTCACAGATACGCAGTATTTT
NA	TRBD1	TRBV5-1	TRBJ1-1	CASSPGTDAEAFF	TGCGCCAGCAGCCCGGGGACAGATGCTGAAGCTTTCTTT
once	NA	TRBV2	TRBJ2-5	CASSETYSQETQYF	TGTGCCAGCAGTGAAACGTACAGTCAAGAGACCCAGTACTTC
NA	TRBD1	TRBV18	TRBJ1-1	CASSPGTANTEAFF	TGTGCCAGCTCACCAGGGACAGCGAACACTGAAGCTTTCTTT
NA	TRBD2	TRBV13	TRBJ2-2	CASSREGQNTGELFF	TGTGCCAGCAGCCGGGAGGGACAAAACACCGGGGAGCTGTTTTTT
NA	TRBD1	TRBV2	TRBJ1-5	CASSTGTGDQPQHF	TGTGCCAGCAGTACCGGGACAGGGGATCAGCCCCAGCATTTT
few	TRBD1	TRBV5-1	TRBJ1-1	CASSSTGATEAFF	TGCGCCAGCAGCTCCACAGGGGCCACTGAAGCTTTCTTT
NA	TRBD2	TRBV13	TRBJ2-3	CASSLGTSEGTQYF	TGTGCCAGCAGCTTAGGAACTAGCGAAGGTACGCAGTATTTT
few	TRBD1	TRBV29-1	TRBJ1-1	CSFSGTLTGTGRRNTEAFF	TGCAGCTTTTCCGGAACCCTTACGGGGACAGGGAGGCGGAACACTGAAGCTTTCTTT
once	TRBD1	TRBV4-3	TRBJ1-2	CASSQGGQGGYGYTF	TGCGCCAGCAGCCAAGGGGGACAGGGTGGATATGGCTACACCTTC
few	TRBD2	TRBV28	TRBJ2-5	CASSLVFMGGRSPGETQYF	TGTGCCAGCAGTTTAGTTTTTATGGGCGGGAGGAGCCCCGGAGAGACCCAGTACTTC
few	TRBD1	TRBV15	TRBJ2-2	CATSLGQGHTGELFF	TGTGCCACCAGCCTGGGACAGGGACACACCGGGGAGCTGTTTTTT
NA	TRBD2	TRBV27	TRBJ2-7	CASSYRGEGVYEQYF	TGTGCCAGCAGTTATCGGGGGGAGGGCGTCTACGAGCAGTACTTC
few	NA	TRBV9	TRBJ2-2	CASKQGFGGELFF	TGTGCCAGCAAGCAGGGGTTCGGCGGGGAGCTGTTTTTT
NA	NA	TRBV28	TRBJ1-1	CASSLHTMVSNTEAFF	TGTGCCAGCAGTCTTCATACGATGGTTAGCAACACTGAAGCTTTCTTT
NA	NA	TRBV6-5	TRBJ1-2	CASTPSENYGYTF	TGTGCCAGCACCCCGTCGGAGAACTATGGCTACACCTTC
NA	TRBD2	TRBV27	TRBJ2-5	CASSVTGLAGQETQYF	TGTGCCAGCAGTGTAACGGGACTAGCGGGGCAAGAGACCCAGTACTTC
NA	NA	TRBV14	TRBJ2-7	CASRAIGSTEQYF	TGTGCCAGCAGGGCAATAGGCAGTACCGAGCAGTACTTC
NA	NA	TRBV5-1	TRBJ2-5	CASSSGHSTQETQYF	TGCGCCAGCAGCTCGGGACACTCAACGCAAGAGACCCAGTACTTC
NA	TRBD2	TRBV7-6	TRBJ2-3	CASSLRSGETDTQYF	TGTGCCAGCAGCTTGCGTAGCGGGGAAACAGATACGCAGTATTTT
NA	TRBD1	TRBV5-1	TRBJ2-3	CASSLEAGGLVDTQYF	TGCGCCAGCAGCTTGGAGGCAGGGGGCTTGGTGGATACGCAGTATTTT
NA	NA	TRBV28	TRBJ2-6	CASSQDRIGANVLTF	TGTGCCAGCAGCCAAGACAGGATTGGGGCCAACGTCCTGACTTTC
NA	NA	TRBV7-9	TRBJ2-4	CASSSNKNIQYF	TGTGCCAGCAGCTCCAACAAAAACATTCAGTACTTC
NA	TRBD1	TRBV7-2	TRBJ1-5	CASSLGTGYGNQPQHF	TGTGCCAGCAGCTTAGGGACAGGGTATGGCAATCAGCCCCAGCATTTT
NA	TRBD1	TRBV7-9	TRBJ1-2	CASSVGTGDLDGYTF	TGTGCCAGCAGCGTCGGGACAGGCGACCTAGATGGCTACACCTTC
NA	NA	TRBV5-1	TRBJ2-7	CASSLYCDEQYF	TGCGCCAGCAGCTTGTATTGCGACGAGCAGTACTTC
NA	TRBD1	TRBV5-4	TRBJ2-7	CASSLMDRGPSYEQYF	TGTGCCAGCAGCTTGATGGACAGGGGACCCTCCTACGAGCAGTACTTC
once	NA	TRBV7-9	TRBJ2-3	CASSYPSDTQYF	TGTGCCAGCAGCTACCCGTCAGATACGCAGTATTTT
NA	TRBD2	TRBV7-9	TRBJ2-1	CASSSSTSQKTHEQFF	TGTGCCAGCAGCTCCTCGACTAGCCAGAAGACCCATGAGCAGTTCTTC
NA	NA	TRBV7-6	TRBJ2-1	CASSLSSYNEQFF	TGTGCCAGCAGCTTATCTTCCTACAATGAGCAGTTCTTC
medium-sized	TRBD2	TRBV6-6	TRBJ2-3	CASTTSAPSDTQYF	TGTGCCAGCACCACTAGCGCCCCTTCAGATACGCAGTATTTT